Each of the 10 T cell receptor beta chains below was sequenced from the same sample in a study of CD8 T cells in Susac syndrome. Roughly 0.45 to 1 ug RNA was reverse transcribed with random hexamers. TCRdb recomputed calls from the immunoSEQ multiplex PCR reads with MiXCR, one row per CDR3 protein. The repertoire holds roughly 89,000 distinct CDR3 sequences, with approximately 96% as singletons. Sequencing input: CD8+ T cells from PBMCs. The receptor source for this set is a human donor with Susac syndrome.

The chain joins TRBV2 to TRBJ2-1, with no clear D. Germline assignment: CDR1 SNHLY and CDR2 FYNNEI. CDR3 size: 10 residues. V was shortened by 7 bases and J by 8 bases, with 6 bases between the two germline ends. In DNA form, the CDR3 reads TGTGCCAGCACCCTAGATGAGCAGTTCTTC. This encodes CASTLDEQFF.

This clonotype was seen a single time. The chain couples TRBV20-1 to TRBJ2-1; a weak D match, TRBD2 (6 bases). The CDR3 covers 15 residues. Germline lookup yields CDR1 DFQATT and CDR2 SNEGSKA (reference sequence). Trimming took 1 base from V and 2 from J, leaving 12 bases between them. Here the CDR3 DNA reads TGCAGTGCTAGAGTCCTAGCGCCGGCCTACAATGAGCAGTTCTTC. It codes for CSARVLAPAYNEQFF.

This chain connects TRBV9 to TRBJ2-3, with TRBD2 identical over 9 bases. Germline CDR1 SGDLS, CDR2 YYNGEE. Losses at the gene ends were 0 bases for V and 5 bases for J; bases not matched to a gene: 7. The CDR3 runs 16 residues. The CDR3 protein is CASSVAAGGAGDTQYF. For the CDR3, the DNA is TGTGCCAGCAGCGTAGCAGCGGGGGGAGCTGGAGATACGCAGTATTTT.

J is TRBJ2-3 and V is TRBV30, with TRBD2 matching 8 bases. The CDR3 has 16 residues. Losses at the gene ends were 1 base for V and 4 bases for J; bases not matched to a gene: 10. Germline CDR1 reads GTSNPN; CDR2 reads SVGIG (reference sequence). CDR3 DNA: TGTGCCTGGAGTGGCCCTGGCGGGGGGAGGGCAGATACGCAGTATTTT. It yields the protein CAWSGPGGGRADTQYF.

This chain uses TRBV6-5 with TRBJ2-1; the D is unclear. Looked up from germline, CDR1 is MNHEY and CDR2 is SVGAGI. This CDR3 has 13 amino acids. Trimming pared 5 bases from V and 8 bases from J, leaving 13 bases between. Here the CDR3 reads CASSLGLRDEQFF. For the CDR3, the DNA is TGTGCCAGCAGTCTGGGCCTTCGCGATGAGCAGTTCTTC.

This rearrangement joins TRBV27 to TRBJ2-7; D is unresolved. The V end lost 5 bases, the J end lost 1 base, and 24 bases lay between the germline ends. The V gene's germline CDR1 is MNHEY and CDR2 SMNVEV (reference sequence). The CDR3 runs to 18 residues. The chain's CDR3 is CASSPSIPLLQLSYEQYF. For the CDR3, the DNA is TGTGCCAGCAGTCCATCAATACCCCTCTTACAGCTATCCTACGAGCAGTACTTC.

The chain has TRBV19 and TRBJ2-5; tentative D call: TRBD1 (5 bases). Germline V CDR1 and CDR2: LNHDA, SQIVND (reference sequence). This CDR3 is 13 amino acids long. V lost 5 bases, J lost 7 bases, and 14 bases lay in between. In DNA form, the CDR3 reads TGTGCCAGTAGTGGGGCGGAGAGAGGGACCCAGTACTTC. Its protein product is CASSGAERGTQYF.

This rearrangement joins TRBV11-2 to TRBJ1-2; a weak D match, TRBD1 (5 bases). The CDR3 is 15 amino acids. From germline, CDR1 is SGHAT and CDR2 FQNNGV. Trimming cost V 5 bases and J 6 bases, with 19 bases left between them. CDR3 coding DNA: TGTGCCAGCAGCCCTCCGGGGGTACTCCTCAATGGCTACACCTTC. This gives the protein CASSPPGVLLNGYTF.

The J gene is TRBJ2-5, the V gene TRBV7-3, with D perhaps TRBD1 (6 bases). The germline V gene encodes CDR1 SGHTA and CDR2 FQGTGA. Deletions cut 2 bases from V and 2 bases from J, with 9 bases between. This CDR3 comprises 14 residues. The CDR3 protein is CASSLYQGQETQYF. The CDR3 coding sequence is TGTGCCAGCAGCTTATACCAGGGGCAAGAGACCCAGTACTTC.

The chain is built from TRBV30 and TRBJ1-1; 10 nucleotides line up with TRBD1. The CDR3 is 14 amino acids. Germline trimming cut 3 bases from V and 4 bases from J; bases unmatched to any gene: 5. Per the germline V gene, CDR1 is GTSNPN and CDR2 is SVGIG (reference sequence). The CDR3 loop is CAWRRDRGITEAFF. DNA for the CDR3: TGTGCCTGGAGACGGGACAGGGGTATCACTGAAGCTTTCTTT.